These 9 T cell receptor beta chains share one sample of origin, sequenced in a study of T cell changes during pregnancy in multiple sclerosis. Using immunoSEQ multiplex PCR, the repertoire was profiled, and TCRdb retains in-frame clones only, with some absent. The sample yields 19,000 or so clones, around 89% seen once. The sample here was CD4+ T cells from peripheral blood mononuclear cells, taken in the first trimester of pregnancy. The source is a female donor in good health, enrolled as a control in a pregnancy study.

V gene TRBV19 combines with J gene TRBJ1-2, with 9 bases that match TRBD1. This CDR3 comprises 19 residues. The V gene's germline CDR1 is LNHDA and CDR2 SQIVND (reference sequence). Trimming at V came to 5 bases and at J to 4 bases, leaving 20 bases not matched to a gene. The CDR3 coding sequence is TGTGCCAGTAGTCTCTGGAAGTCGGGACAGGGACACTTAGGCTATGGCTACACCTTC. Protein product: CASSLWKSGQGHLGYGYTF.

J is TRBJ1-1 and V is TRBV5-4; tentatively, D is TRBD1 (6 bases). V was pared by 4 bases and J by 0 bases, with 10 bases between. Germline values: CDR1 SGHNT, CDR2 YYREEE (reference sequence). The CDR3 is made up of 14 amino acids. The DNA of the CDR3 is TGTGCCAGCAGCCCGGACAGTCTGAACACTGAAGCTTTCTTT. Protein: CASSPDSLNTEAFF.

This chain connects TRBV19 to TRBJ2-5; 8 bases are a match to TRBD2. The CDR3 runs to 14 residues. From germline, CDR1 is LNHDA and CDR2 SQIVND (reference sequence). After removal of 4 bases from V and 6 bases from J, the junction contained 7 bases not matched to a gene. CDR3 sequence reads: CASSSSGSGKTQYF. Here the CDR3 DNA reads TGTGCCAGTAGTAGCTCGGGTAGCGGGAAGACCCAGTACTTC.

This sequence joins TRBV30 and TRBJ2-5; possibly TRBD2 for D (5 bases). Germline CDR1 is GTSNPN and CDR2 is SVGIG (reference sequence). Trimming removed 2 bases from V and 4 bases from J, with 14 bases in between. The CDR3 totals 14 residues. The chain's CDR3 is CAWSPLGSAETQYF. In DNA form, the CDR3 reads TGTGCCTGGAGTCCACTAGGGAGCGCAGAGACCCAGTACTTC.

This chain joins TRBV25-1 and TRBJ2-3; D call uncertain. The germline CDR1 and CDR2 sequences are MGHDK and SYGVNS. The V end lost 4 bases, the J end lost 2 bases, and 13 bases lay between the germline ends. This CDR3 is built from 15 residues. CDR3 in amino acids: CASSGLGRSTDTQYF. The DNA for the CDR3 is TGTGCCAGCAGTGGTCTCGGCAGGTCCACAGATACGCAGTATTTT.

The chain employs TRBV27 and TRBJ2-7, with D maybe TRBD1 (6 bases). The V end was cut by 4 bases, the J end by 0 bases, with 13 bases between. There are 15 residues in the CDR3. Germline CDR1 and CDR2: MNHEY and SMNVEV (reference sequence). The CDR3 loop reads CASSSPGESSYEQYF. CDR3 DNA sequence: TGTGCCAGCAGTTCCCCAGGGGAAAGCTCCTACGAGCAGTACTTC.

The sample holds a few counts of this clone. V and J are TRBV10-3 and TRBJ1-1; D remains unclear. With 3 bases removed from V and 5 bases from J, the gap between germline ends came to 13 bases. CDR3 length: 14 amino acids. Germline CDR1 reads ENHRY; CDR2 reads SYGVKD. The CDR3 region is CAISEKVAGTEAFF. The DNA of the CDR3 is TGTGCCATCAGTGAAAAGGTAGCGGGGACTGAAGCTTTCTTT.

V gene TRBV21-1 combines with J gene TRBJ2-3; the D call of TRBD2 is as the table states it, not checked on the DNA. TRBV21-1 is given as a pseudogene. The CDR3 contains 17 residues. The CDR3 loop is CASSKSQGRGNTDTQYF. The CDR3 nucleotides read TGTGCCAGCAGCAAATCCCAAGGCCGGGGAAACACAGATACGCAGTATTTT.

This chain joins TRBV7-2 and TRBJ1-1; D call uncertain. The germline CDR1 and CDR2 sequences are SGHTA and FQGNSA. The V and J ends lost 7 bases and 0 bases respectively, with 12 bases between them. The CDR3 is 14 residues long. The CDR3 reads CASTPRSLNTEAFF. The CDR3 nucleotides read TGTGCCAGCACCCCGAGGAGCCTGAACACTGAAGCTTTCTTT.